This T cell receptor (beta chain) was observed in a study of CD8 T cells in Susac syndrome. Trimming took 3 bases from V and 0 from J, leaving 11 bases between them. The CDR3 consists of 15 residues. Germline V CDR1 and CDR2: SGDLS, YYNGEE. RNA in amounts of roughly 0.45 to 1 ug was reverse transcribed with random hexamers. From the immunoSEQ multiplex PCR reads, TCRdb called clonotypes with MiXCR, one entry per CDR3 protein. The table has about 250,000 distinct CDR3 sequences, over 85% seen once. V usage is TRBV9 and J usage is TRBJ2-3; D perhaps matches TRBD2 (5 bases). Sequencing was carried out using CD4+ T cells from PBMCs. The receptor comes from a human donor with multiple sclerosis. The CDR3 spells CASSAQRGSTDTQYF. The CDR3 DNA reads TGTGCCAGCAGCGCCCAACGCGGGAGCACAGATACGCAGTATTTT.